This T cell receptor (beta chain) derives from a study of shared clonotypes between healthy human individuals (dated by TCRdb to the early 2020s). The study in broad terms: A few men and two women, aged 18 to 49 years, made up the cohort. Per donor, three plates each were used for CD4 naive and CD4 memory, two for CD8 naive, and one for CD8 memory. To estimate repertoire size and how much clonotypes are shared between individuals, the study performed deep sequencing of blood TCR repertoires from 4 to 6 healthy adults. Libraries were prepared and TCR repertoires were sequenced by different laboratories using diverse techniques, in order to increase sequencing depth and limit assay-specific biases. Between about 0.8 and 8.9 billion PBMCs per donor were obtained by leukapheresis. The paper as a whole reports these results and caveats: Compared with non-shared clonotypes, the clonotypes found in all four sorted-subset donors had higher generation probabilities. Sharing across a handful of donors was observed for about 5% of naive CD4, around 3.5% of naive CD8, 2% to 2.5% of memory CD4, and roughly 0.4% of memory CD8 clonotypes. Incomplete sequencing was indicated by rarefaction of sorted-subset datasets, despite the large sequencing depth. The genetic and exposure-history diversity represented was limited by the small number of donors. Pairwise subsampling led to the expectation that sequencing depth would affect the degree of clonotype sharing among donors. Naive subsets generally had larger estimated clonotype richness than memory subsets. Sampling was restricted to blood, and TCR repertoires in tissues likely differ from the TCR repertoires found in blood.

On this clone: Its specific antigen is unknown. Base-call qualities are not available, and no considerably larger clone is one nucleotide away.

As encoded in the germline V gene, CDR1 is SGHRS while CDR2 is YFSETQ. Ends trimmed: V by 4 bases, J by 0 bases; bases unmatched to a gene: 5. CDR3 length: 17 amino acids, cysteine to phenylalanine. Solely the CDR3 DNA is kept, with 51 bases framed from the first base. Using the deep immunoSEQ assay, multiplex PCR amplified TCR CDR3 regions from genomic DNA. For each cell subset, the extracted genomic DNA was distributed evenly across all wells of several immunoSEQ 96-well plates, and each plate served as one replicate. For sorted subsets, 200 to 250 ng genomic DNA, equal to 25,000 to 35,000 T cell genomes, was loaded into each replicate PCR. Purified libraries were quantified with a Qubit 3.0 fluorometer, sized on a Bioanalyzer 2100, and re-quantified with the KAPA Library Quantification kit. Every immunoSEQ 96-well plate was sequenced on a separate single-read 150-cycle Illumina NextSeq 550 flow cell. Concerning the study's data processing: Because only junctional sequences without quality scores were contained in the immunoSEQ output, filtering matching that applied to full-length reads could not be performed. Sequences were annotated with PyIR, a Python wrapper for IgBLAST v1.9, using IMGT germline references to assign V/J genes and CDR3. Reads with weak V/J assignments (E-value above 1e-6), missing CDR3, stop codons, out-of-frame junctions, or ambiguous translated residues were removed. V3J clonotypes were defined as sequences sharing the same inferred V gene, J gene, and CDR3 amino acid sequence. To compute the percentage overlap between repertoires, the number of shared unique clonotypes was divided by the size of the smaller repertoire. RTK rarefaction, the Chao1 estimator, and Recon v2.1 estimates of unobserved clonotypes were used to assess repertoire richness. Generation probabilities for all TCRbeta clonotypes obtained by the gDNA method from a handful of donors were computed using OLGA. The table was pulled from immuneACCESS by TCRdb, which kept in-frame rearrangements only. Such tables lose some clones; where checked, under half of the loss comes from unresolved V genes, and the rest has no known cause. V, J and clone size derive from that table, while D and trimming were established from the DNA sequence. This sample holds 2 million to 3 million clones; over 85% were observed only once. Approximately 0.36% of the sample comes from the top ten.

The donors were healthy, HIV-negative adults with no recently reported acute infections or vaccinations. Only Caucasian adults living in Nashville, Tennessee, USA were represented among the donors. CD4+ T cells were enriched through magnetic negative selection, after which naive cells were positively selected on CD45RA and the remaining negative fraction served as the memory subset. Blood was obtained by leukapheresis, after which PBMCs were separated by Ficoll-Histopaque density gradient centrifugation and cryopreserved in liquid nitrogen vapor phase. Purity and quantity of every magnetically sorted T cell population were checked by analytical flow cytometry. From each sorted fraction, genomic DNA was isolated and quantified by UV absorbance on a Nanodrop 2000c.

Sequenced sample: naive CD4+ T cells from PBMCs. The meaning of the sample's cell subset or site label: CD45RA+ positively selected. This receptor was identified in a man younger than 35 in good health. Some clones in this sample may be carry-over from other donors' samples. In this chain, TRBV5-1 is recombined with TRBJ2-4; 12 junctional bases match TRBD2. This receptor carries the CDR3 CASSPGLAGVAKNIQYF. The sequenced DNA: TGCGCCAGCAGCCCGGGACTAGCGGGCGTAGCCAAAAACATTCAGTACTTC.